The T cell receptor beta chain described here comes from a study of identical twins. Overall study findings and caveats: Cord blood's abundant beta clonotypes had fewer insertions, unlike memory repertoires. With monozygotic twins, out-of-frame TCR alpha sharing exceeded what models estimated. Out-of-frame alpha sequences shared by twins showed excess low generation probability.

Deletions cut 5 bases from V and 5 bases from J, with 18 bases between. This CDR3 contains 15 residues. TCRdb used MiXCR to reprocess the 5' RACE reads, holding one entry per CDR3 protein. The sample holds a few hundred thousand distinct CDR3 sequences, 9% to 10% seen once. About this clonotype itself: Its antigen is currently unknown.

Sequencing was carried out using naive T cells sorted from blood. This chain connects TRBV12-3 or TRBV12-4 to TRBJ1-1; TRBD1 might be the D (5 bases). The sequence was obtained from a woman aged 50 to 60 in good health. This CDR3 is CASSPRGTGETEAFF. CDR3 nucleotides: TGTGCCAGCAGTCCAAGAGGGACGGGAGAAACTGAAGCTTTCTTT.